A single sample gave rise to the 16 T cell receptor beta chains below, sequenced in a study of blood T cell repertoires in COVID-19. Sequenced by immunoSEQ multiplex PCR; TCRdb stores in-frame clones only, minus some. The sample yields 65,000 or so clones, roughly nine tenths seen once. Source material: peripheral blood. The receptors shown here come from a human donor with acute or convalescent COVID-19. The donor label of this sample is uncertain.

The V gene is TRBV4-1, the J gene TRBJ2-7; no reliable D call. The CDR3 consists of 16 residues. Germline lookup yields CDR1 MGHRA and CDR2 YSYEKL. V lost 2 bases to trimming and J lost 3 bases, with 17 bases between them. CDR3 loop: CASSQNKENPVYEQYF. CDR3 coding DNA: TGCGCCAGCAGCCAAAACAAGGAGAACCCCGTCTACGAGCAGTACTTC.

This chain connects TRBV28 to TRBJ1-2, with D possibly matching TRBD1 (5 bases). The CDR3 is 13 residues long. Trimming cost V 4 bases and J 4 bases, with 10 bases left between them. CDR1 is MDHEN, CDR2 SYDVKM, per germline. CDR3 DNA sequence: TGTGCCAGCAGTTCGACAGCTTTCTATGGCTACACCTTC. Translation gives CASSSTAFYGYTF.

This clone is medium-sized in the sample. The V and J genes are TRBV7-9 and TRBJ2-2; the match to TRBD2 covers 9 bases. The CDR3 runs 16 residues. Per germline, CDR1 SEHNR and CDR2 FQNEAQ (reference sequence). V shed 5 bases, J shed 2 bases, and the junction held 6 bases outside the gene matches. The CDR3 nucleotides are TGTGCCAGCAGCACTCCTCTAGCGGGAAACACCGGGGAGCTGTTTTTT. Translation gives CASSTPLAGNTGELFF.

The rearrangement joins TRBV5-1 to TRBJ1-1; a weak D match, TRBD1 (5 bases). V lost 4 bases to trimming and J lost 1 base, with 14 bases between them. Germline assignment: CDR1 SGHRS and CDR2 YFSETQ. The CDR3 sequence is 15 residues long. This chain's CDR3 is CASSQLQEPNTEAFF. CDR3 DNA sequence: TGCGCCAGCAGCCAACTACAGGAACCGAACACTGAAGCTTTCTTT.

V is TRBV30 and J is TRBJ1-5, with TRBD1 identical over 8 bases. The length of the CDR3 is 18 residues. Germline-derived CDR1 and CDR2 are GTSNPN and SVGIG (reference sequence). The V and J ends lost 1 base and 0 bases, in that order; junction bases with no gene match: 11. DNA for the CDR3: TGTGCCTGGAGTGGGTCCCGGGACAGGTTTTATAGCAATCAGCCCCAGCATTTT. This encodes CAWSGSRDRFYSNQPQHF.

This clone was seen a handful of times. The V gene is TRBV18, the J gene TRBJ2-2; tentatively, D is TRBD2 (5 bases). There are 15 residues in the CDR3. Germline CDR1 KGHSH, CDR2 LQKENI. Trimming took off 6 bases at V and 1 base at J, with 12 bases between the two ends. CDR3 coding DNA: TGTGCCAGCTCCCCGGGGAGTCAGAACACCGGGGAGCTGTTTTTT. Residues: CASSPGSQNTGELFF.

The chain joins TRBV11-2 to TRBJ2-1; TRBD1 matches 7 bases. J was trimmed by 4 bases and V by 1 base; bases with no gene match: 13. The CDR3 is 18 residues long. CDR1 is SGHAT and CDR2 is FQNNGV in the germline V gene. CDR3 in amino acids: CASSLAYAGTVGYNEQFF. In nucleotides, the CDR3 is TGTGCCAGCAGCTTAGCGTATGCCGGGACAGTAGGGTACAATGAGCAGTTCTTC. Supplemented by reference TRBV11-2 and TRBJ2-1, the full variable domain reads EAGVAQSPRYKIIEKRQSVAFWCNPISGHATLYWYQQILGQGPKLLIQFQNNGVVDDSQLPKDRFSAERLKGVDSTLKIQPAKLEDSAVYLCASSLAYAGTVGYNEQFFGPGTRLTVL.

The gene calls are TRBV6-4 and TRBJ2-2, with D possibly TRBD1 on 6 matching bases. Germline V lookup: CDR1 MRHNA, CDR2 SNTAGT. The V end was cut by 3 bases, the J end by 5 bases, with 13 bases between. The CDR3 has 15 amino acids. CDR3 region: CASSEVGGRTGELFF. CDR3 DNA sequence: TGTGCCAGCAGTGAAGTTGGGGGCCGGACCGGGGAGCTGTTTTTT.

CDR3 in amino acids: CASSLVVTSGGAGELFF. CDR3 DNA sequence: TGCGCCAGCAGCTTGGTGGTGACTAGCGGGGGGGCCGGGGAGCTGTTTTTT. The chain combines TRBV5-1 with TRBJ2-2; 14 positions match TRBD2. Trimming at V came to 0 bases and at J to 6 bases, leaving 4 bases not matched to a gene. CDR3 length: 17 residues. The V gene's germline CDR1 is SGHRS and CDR2 YFSETQ. Full variable domain (outside the CDR3, taken from reference TRBV5-1 and TRBJ2-2): KAGVTQTPRYLIKTRGQQVTLSCSPISGHRSVSWYQQTPGQGLQFLFEYFSETQRNKGNFPGRFSGRQFSNSRSEMNVSTLELGDSALYLCASSLVVTSGGAGELFFGEGSRLTVL.

This clone was recorded once. The chain uses TRBV5-4 and TRBJ1-3; D ambiguous. CDR1 SGHNT and CDR2 YYREEE come from the germline V gene (reference sequence). The ends were cut back, 0 bases at V and 4 bases at J, with 17 bases in the middle. This CDR3 is 17 amino acids long. The CDR3 loop reads CASSLGGKGLGGNTIYF. CDR3 in DNA: TGTGCCAGCAGCTTGGGGGGAAAAGGACTGGGAGGAAACACCATATATTTT. The whole variable domain, filled in from reference TRBV5-4 and TRBJ1-3, reads ETGVTQSPTHLIKTRGQQVTLRCSSQSGHNTVSWYQQALGQGPQFIFQYYREEENGRGNFPPRFSGLQFPNYSSELNVNALELDDSALYLCASSLGGKGLGGNTIYFGEGSWLTVV.

This sequence joins TRBV5-6 and TRBJ2-2, with 7 bases identical to TRBD1. Germline loops: CDR1 SGHDT, CDR2 YYEEEE. The CDR3 sequence is 16 residues long. V gave up 2 bases and J gave up 4 bases; unmatched junction bases: 8. CDR3 DNA sequence: TGTGCCAGCAGCTTAGTACGACAGGGACGCACCGGGGAGCTGTTTTTT. It is translated as CASSLVRQGRTGELFF.

The V gene is TRBV6-1, the J gene TRBJ1-1; D is unclear. The V and J ends lost 0 bases and 0 bases respectively, with 17 bases between them. This CDR3 has 18 residues. Germline CDR1 reads MNHNS; CDR2 reads SASEGT. CDR3 loop: CASSEAPPGNPMNTEAFF. The CDR3, as DNA: TGTGCCAGCAGTGAAGCTCCTCCCGGGAACCCTATGAACACTGAAGCTTTCTTT.

This clone has a handful of counts. The V gene is TRBV16, the J gene TRBJ2-1; perhaps TRBD2 as D (7 bases). Between the trimmed V and J ends, which lost 0 bases and 0 bases, there was a span of 15 bases. The CDR3 loop spans 18 amino acids. Germline CDR1 and CDR2: KGHSY and FQNENV. This CDR3 reads CASSQSMGRGTSYNEQFF. CDR3 sequence (DNA): TGTGCCAGCAGCCAATCTATGGGGAGGGGGACCTCCTACAATGAGCAGTTCTTC. The complete variable domain, with remaining parts taken from reference TRBV16 and TRBJ2-1, reads GEEVAQTPKHLVRGEGQKAKLYCAPIKGHSYVFWYQQVLKNEFKFLISFQNENVFDETGMPKERFSAKCLPNSPCSLEIQATKLEDSAVYFCASSQSMGRGTSYNEQFFGPGTRLTVL.

The chain has TRBV5-1 and TRBJ1-4; 7 nucleotides align to TRBD1. CDR1 is SGHRS, CDR2 YFSETQ, per germline. J was trimmed by 6 bases and V by 5 bases; bases with no gene match: 7. CDR3 size: 14 residues. The CDR3 here is CASSPNRGDEKLFF. The CDR3 region has the DNA TGCGCCAGCAGTCCAAACAGGGGTGATGAAAAACTGTTTTTT.

The sample holds a few counts of this clone. V gene TRBV5-1 combines with J gene TRBJ1-2; 7 positions agree with TRBD1. V lost 4 bases and J lost 10; bases outside the gene matches: 4. The CDR3 has 11 amino acids. Germline lookup yields CDR1 SGHRS and CDR2 YFSETQ. The CDR3 sequence: CASSPGQLYTF. The DNA of the CDR3 is TGCGCCAGCAGCCCGGGACAGCTCTACACCTTC.

This chain joins TRBV6-2 or TRBV6-3 and TRBJ1-2; D call uncertain. This CDR3 has 13 amino acids. Trimming pared 0 bases from V and 6 bases from J, leaving 8 bases between. Germline V lookup: CDR1 MNHEY, CDR2 SVGEGT. CDR3 DNA: TGTGCCAGCAGTTACTCGCCAGACAATGGCTACACCTTC. It codes for CASSYSPDNGYTF.